The clone carrying this TCR beta chain counts as medium-sized. The antigen is unknown. This record belongs to a study of neurological immune-mediated disorders. Synthesis of cDNA used 5'RACE (with 10-nucleotide random UMIs). TCRdb recomputed calls from the 5' RACE reads with MiXCR, one row per CDR3 protein. This sample has approximately 40,000 distinct CDR3 sequences, with roughly 14% found just once. In germline, CDR1 is DFQATT, CDR2 SNEGSKA (reference sequence). Trimming pared 2 bases from V and 0 bases from J, leaving 9 bases between. This CDR3 contains 14 residues. The cells used in sorted libraries, CD4+ or CD8+ T cells, numbered about a million. Study results and caveats: HTLV-1-associated myelopathy displayed the greatest TCR clonal expansion, and multiple sclerosis exhibited the smallest, lower than that of healthy controls. None of the CDR3 amino acid sequences found in expanded clones was shared across subjects. This suggests that the TCR-beta repertoires were private in all groups.

The rearrangement links TRBV20-1 to TRBJ2-3; D is tentatively TRBD1 or TRBD2 (5 bases each). This receptor was identified in a woman in her sixties or seventies with HTLV-1-associated myelopathy (HAM/TSP). Sequencing was performed on CD4+ T cells from blood. DNA for the CDR3: TGCAGTGCTAGATGGGACCCTAGCACAGATACGCAGTATTTT. It specifies CSARWDPSTDTQYF.